This T cell receptor (beta chain) was captured by sequencing in a study of OX40 agonist ivuxolimab in advanced cancers. Overall study context: Patients with prior anti-PD-1, anti-PD-L1 or anti-CTLA-4 therapy were eligible; about 40% had some. Partial responses were seen in three patients, one with hepatocellular carcinoma and two with cutaneous melanoma.

This CDR3 has 18 amino acids. CDR1 is SGDLS, CDR2 YYNGEE, per germline. The J segment lost 1 base and the V segment lost 3 bases, leaving 7 bases of the junction unmatched. Assay used: immunoSEQ multiplex PCR; TCRdb lists only in-frame clones, some missing. Among some 70,000 clones, more than 70% were seen once, and the ten largest hold less than 9.5%. The source was CD4+ or CD8+ T cells sorted from blood, collected in a trial of the OX40 agonist ivuxolimab. The clonotype originates from an adult with an advanced solid tumor such as melanoma, head and neck, liver or kidney cancer. The rearrangement joins TRBV9 to TRBJ2-3, with 14 nucleotides matching TRBD2. The CDR3: CASSATSGRAWGTDTQYF. In DNA form, the CDR3 reads TGTGCCAGCAGCGCGACTAGCGGGAGGGCCTGGGGCACAGATACGCAGTATTTT.